The clone carrying this T cell receptor (beta chain) was seen many times. The target antigen is unknown. This specimen comes from a study of T cells in Graves' hyperthyroidism and ophthalmopathy. Study conclusions and caveats: Blood also carried most thyroid clonotypes expanded above 0.001.

Amplification of TCR beta CDR3 regions was performed using RNA transcripts as template. HTBI primers drove first-round RT-PCR of the TCR CDR3. MiXCR, applied by TCRdb to the multiplex PCR reads, yields one record per CDR3 protein. Of roughly 720,000 distinct CDR3 sequences in the sample, about 18% were seen once. The germline V gene encodes CDR1 SNHLY and CDR2 FYNNEI. With 6 bases removed from V and 5 bases from J, the gap between germline ends came to 10 bases. This CDR3 spans 12 amino acids. Diagnosis relied on clinical symptoms, serum thyroxine and TRAb, thyroid ultrasound and orbital computed tomography.

This receptor was identified in a man aged 45-65 years with Graves' hyperthyroidism. The material sequenced was blood. The chain is built from TRBV2 and TRBJ2-5; D unclear. This CDR3 reads CASRADLETQYF. In nucleotides, the CDR3 is TGTGCCAGCAGGGCTGACTTGGAGACCCAGTACTTC.